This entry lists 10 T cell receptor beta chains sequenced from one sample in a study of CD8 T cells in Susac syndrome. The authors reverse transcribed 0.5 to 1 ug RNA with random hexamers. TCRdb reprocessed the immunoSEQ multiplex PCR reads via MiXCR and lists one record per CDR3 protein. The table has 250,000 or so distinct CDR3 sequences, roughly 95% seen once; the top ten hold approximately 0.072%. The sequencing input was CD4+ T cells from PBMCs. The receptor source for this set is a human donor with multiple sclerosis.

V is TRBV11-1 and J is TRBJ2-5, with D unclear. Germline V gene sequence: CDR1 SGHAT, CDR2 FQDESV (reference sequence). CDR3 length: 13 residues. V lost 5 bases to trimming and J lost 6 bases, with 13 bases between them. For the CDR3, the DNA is TGTGCCAGCAGCCCACGATTTTCGAAGACCCAGTACTTC. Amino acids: CASSPRFSKTQYF.

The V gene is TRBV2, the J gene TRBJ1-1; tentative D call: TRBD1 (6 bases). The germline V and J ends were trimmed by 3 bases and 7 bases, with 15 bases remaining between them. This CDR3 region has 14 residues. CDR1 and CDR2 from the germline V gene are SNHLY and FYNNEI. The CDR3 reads CASSDRGGGNEAFF. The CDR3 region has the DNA TGTGCCAGCAGTGATAGAGGGGGAGGGAATGAAGCTTTCTTT.

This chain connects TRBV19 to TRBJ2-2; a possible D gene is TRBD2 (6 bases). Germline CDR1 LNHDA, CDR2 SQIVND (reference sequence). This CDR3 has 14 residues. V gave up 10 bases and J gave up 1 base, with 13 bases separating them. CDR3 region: CATHRGGNTGELFF. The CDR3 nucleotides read TGTGCCACCCACCGGGGAGGGAACACCGGGGAGCTGTTTTTT.

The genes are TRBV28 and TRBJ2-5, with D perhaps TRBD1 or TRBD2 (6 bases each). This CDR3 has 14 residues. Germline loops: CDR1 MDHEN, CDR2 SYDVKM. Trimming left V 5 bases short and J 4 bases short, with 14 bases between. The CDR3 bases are TGTGCCAGCAGTACCACCGGGGGCCCAGAGACCCAGTACTTC. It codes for CASSTTGGPETQYF.

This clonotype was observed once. The CDR3 region is CASSLEMGIAEQFF. DNA for the CDR3: TGTGCCAGCAGCTTAGAGATGGGTATCGCGGAGCAGTTCTTC. The chain has TRBV7-9 and TRBJ2-1; no reliable D call. This CDR3 is 14 amino acids long. Trimming pared 1 base from V and 10 bases from J, leaving 14 bases between. In germline, CDR1 is SEHNR, CDR2 FQNEAQ (reference sequence).

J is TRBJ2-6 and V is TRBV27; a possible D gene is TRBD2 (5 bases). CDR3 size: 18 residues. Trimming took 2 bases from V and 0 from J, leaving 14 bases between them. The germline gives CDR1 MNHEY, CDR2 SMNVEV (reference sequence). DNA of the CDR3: TGTGCCAGCAGTTTACTGGGCCCGGGGAGCTCTGGGGCCAACGTCCTGACTTTC. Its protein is CASSLLGPGSSGANVLTF.

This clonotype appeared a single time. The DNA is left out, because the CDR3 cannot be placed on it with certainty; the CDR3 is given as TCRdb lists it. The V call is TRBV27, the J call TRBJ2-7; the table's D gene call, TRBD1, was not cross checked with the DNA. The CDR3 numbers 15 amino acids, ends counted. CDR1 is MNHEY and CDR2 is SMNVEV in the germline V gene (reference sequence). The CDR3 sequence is CASSLSSGPAYEQYF.

The CDR3 spells CASSPRGIDEQFF. The CDR3 DNA follows: TGTGCCAGCTCACCACGGGGTATCGATGAGCAGTTCTTC. The chain is built from TRBV18 and TRBJ2-1; D unresolved. CDR3 size: 13 residues. Trimming shortened V by 1 base and J by 8 bases, and 9 bases separated the two germline ends. CDR1 KGHSH and CDR2 LQKENI come from the germline V gene.

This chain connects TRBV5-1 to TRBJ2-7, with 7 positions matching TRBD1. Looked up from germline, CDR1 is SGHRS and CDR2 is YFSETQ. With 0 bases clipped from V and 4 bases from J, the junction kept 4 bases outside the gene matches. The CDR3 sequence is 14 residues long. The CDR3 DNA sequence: TGCGCCAGCAGCTTGGAAGGGGGCGGATACGAGCAGTACGTC. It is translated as CASSLEGGGYEQYV.

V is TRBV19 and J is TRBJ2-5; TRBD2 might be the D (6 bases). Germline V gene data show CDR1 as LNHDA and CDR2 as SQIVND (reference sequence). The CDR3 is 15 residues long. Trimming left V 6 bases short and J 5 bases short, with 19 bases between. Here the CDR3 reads CASSPLPGSGETQYF. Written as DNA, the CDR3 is TGTGCCAGTAGCCCCCTCCCTGGGAGCGGGGAGACCCAGTACTTC. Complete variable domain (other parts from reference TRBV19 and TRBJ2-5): DGGITQSPKYLFRKEGQNVTLSCEQNLNHDAMYWYRQDPGQGLRLIYYSQIVNDFQKGDIAEGYSVSREKKESFPLTVTSAQKNPTAFYLCASSPLPGSGETQYFGPGTRLLVL.